This entry features one T cell receptor (beta chain) sequence. Its recognized antigen is unknown. No much larger clonotype is one base removed from it; base qualities were not supplied. Each collaborating institution followed its own protocols to collect whole blood in K2EDTA tubes. For TCRbeta analysis, collaborator samples were shipped as frozen whole blood, as isolated PBMCs, or as DNA extracted from either sample type. The trim is 4 bases for V and 0 bases for J, with a gap of 11 bases between the germline ends. The germline V gene provides CDR1 SGHRS and CDR2 YFSETQ. Spanning cysteine to phenylalanine, the CDR3 consists of 15 amino acids. Here the CDR3 DNA is all that survives: 45 bases in frame from base 1. TCRbeta CDR3 regions were amplified from genomic DNA using the immunoSEQ Assay, a bias-controlled multiplex PCR. Per the source publication's procedure: The number of nucleated cells in each sample was estimated by amplification of reference gene primers within the assay. To quantify the absolute abundance of each unique TCRbeta CDR3 rearrangement, sequence reads were collapsed and filtered. For each sample, productive Simpson clonality was calculated as the square root of Simpson's diversity index across productive rearrangements. Here the immuneACCESS table is served through TCRdb, limited to in-frame sequences with V and J called. Missing clones are a known gap in these copies; in checked studies unresolved V genes cover under half, and the rest lacks a known reason. Clonal size and the V and J genes are those of that table, whereas D and trimming came from the DNA. In this sample the table shows approximately 170,000 clones, about 88% of which occur a single time. The leading ten clones occupy 15% to 20% of the sample.

This specimen belongs to a study of blood T cell repertoires in COVID-19 (dated by TCRdb to the early 2020s). About the full investigation: Collaborator samples came from the United States, Italy and Spain and covered acute and convalescent phases of COVID-19. Where available, HLA class I and class II types were obtained from metadata supplied by the sample provider rather than from assay-based typing. The repertoires were released in a freely available public database meant as a resource for research on the immune response to SARS-CoV-2. Nearly every sample came with metadata listing a de-identified subject ID, COVID-19 status, age in years and sex. The samples were drawn from the first 160 participants of the ongoing ImmuneRACE study and from 1,254 subjects provided by 6 global collaborators. The material from the prospective study consisted of cDNA or gDNA derived from T cells, B-cell-depleted T cells, or PBMCs. Deeply sampled blood TCRbeta repertoires from subjects exposed to, actively infected with, or recovered from COVID-19 were included in the dataset.

Study-wide findings and limitations: How much clinical and demographic metadata was included differed by source and by participant, and the metadata was provided uncurated.

The sequencing sample was made of peripheral blood. Recombination connected TRBV5-1 to TRBJ1-3; the D gene remains uncertain. The TCR comes from a man in his fifties or sixties with active or convalescent COVID-19. The CDR3 in this case is CASSRIGLSGNTIYF. The nucleotide sequence is given as TGCGCCAGCAGCCGCATTGGACTCTCTGGAAACACCATATATTTT.